A selection of T cell receptor beta chains follows, all from one sample in a study of OX40 agonist ivuxolimab in advanced cancers. Using immunoSEQ multiplex PCR, the repertoire was profiled, and TCRdb retains in-frame clones only, with some absent. The sample has about 38,000 clones; about 87% are singletons. The sequenced sample was CD4+ or CD8+ T cells sorted from blood, obtained in a trial of the OX40 agonist ivuxolimab. These receptors came from an adult with an advanced solid tumor such as melanoma, head and neck, liver or kidney cancer. Both conserved end residues are part of each CDR3. The D gene is left open where the match is weak. Not all rows give a size; the values are once, few, many and, for expanded clones, a class.

J gene | D gene | clone size | V gene | CDR3 protein | CDR3 DNA
TRBJ1-2 | NA | NA | TRBV13 | CASSQKGQLYYGYTF | TGTGCCAGCAGCCAGAAAGGACAGTTGTACTATGGCTACACCTTC
TRBJ1-5 | NA | few | TRBV7-9 | CASSLDRHGAQHF | TGTGCCAGCAGCTTAGATCGGCACGGGGCCCAGCATTTT
TRBJ2-7 | TRBD2 | NA | TRBV7-8 | CASSSGLADLGQYF | TGTGCCAGCAGCTCGGGACTAGCGGACCTCGGGCAGTACTTC
TRBJ1-2 | NA | few | TRBV29-1 | CSVESEGGGYTF | TGCAGCGTTGAGAGTGAGGGGGGAGGCTACACCTTC
TRBJ2-7 | NA | NA | TRBV6-4 | CASSDSEGLKQYF | TGTGCCAGCAGTGACTCAGAAGGGCTGAAACAGTACTTC
TRBJ2-5 | TRBD2 | NA | TRBV11-1 | CASSTRLAGGPGETQYF | TGTGCCAGCAGCACCCGACTAGCGGGAGGGCCGGGAGAGACCCAGTACTTC
TRBJ2-7 | TRBD2 | NA | TRBV5-1 | CASSKVGASGIYEQYF | TGCGCCAGCAGCAAGGTTGGGGCTAGCGGGATTTACGAGCAGTACTTC
TRBJ2-1 | TRBD2 | NA | TRBV7-9 | CASSQRLAGNNEQFF | TGTGCCAGCAGCCAACGGCTAGCGGGGAACAATGAGCAGTTCTTC
TRBJ2-5 | NA | NA | TRBV19 | CASSRRGHSPGETQYF | TGTGCCAGTAGTCGAAGGGGACACTCGCCGGGAGAGACCCAGTACTTC
TRBJ2-5 | NA | once | TRBV12-1 | CASSFGPGLAGEETQYF | TGTGCCAGCAGCTTTGGTCCGGGGCTAGCGGGGGAAGAGACCCAGTACTTC
TRBJ2-3 | NA | NA | TRBV9 | CASSVVGGITDTQYF | TGTGCCAGCAGCGTAGTCGGGGGAATCACAGATACGCAGTATTTT
TRBJ1-5 | TRBD1 | NA | TRBV29-1 | CSVADRGLGSQHF | TGCAGCGTAGCTGACAGGGGACTCGGGTCCCAGCATTTT
TRBJ2-1 | NA | NA | TRBV5-8 | CASSLFSGGNEQFF | TGTGCCAGCAGCTTGTTCTCAGGCGGCAATGAGCAGTTCTTC
TRBJ1-4 | NA | NA | TRBV28 | CATTLRLTSGEKLFF | TGTGCCACTACGCTACGACTTACATCGGGAGAAAAACTGTTTTTT
TRBJ1-1 | NA | NA | TRBV10-3 | CAISKDRQGYGTEAFF | TGTGCCATCTCCAAAGACCGGCAGGGTTACGGCACTGAAGCTTTCTTT
TRBJ2-7 | TRBD2 | NA | TRBV7-8 | CASSLAGLAGDYEQYF | TGTGCCAGCAGCTTAGCCGGACTAGCGGGAGACTACGAGCAGTACTTC
TRBJ2-1 | NA | NA | TRBV4-2 | CASSQDELDNEQFF | TGTGCCAGCAGCCAAGATGAACTGGACAATGAGCAGTTCTTC
TRBJ2-1 | TRBD1 | NA | TRBV5-4 | CASRKDRGGYNEQFF | TGTGCCAGCAGGAAAGACAGGGGTGGCTACAATGAGCAGTTCTTC